This is a list of T cell receptor beta chains from one sample in a study of shared clonotypes between healthy human individuals. Data came from immunoSEQ multiplex PCR; TCRdb stores just in-frame clones and leaves some out. The table has 490,000 or so clones, 70% to 80% seen once. Sample: PBMCs. These receptors were obtained from a woman in her thirties or forties in good health. Some clones in this sample may be carry-over from other donors' samples. Both conserved end residues are trimmed from each CDR3. The order of the fields is clone size, V gene, CDR3 protein. Size is stated for part of the rows, as once, few or many counts, or as a class when the clone is expanded.

clone_size: NA
v_call: TRBV5-1
cdr3_aa: ASSLVGQGLNTEAF

clone_size: few
v_call: TRBV18
cdr3_aa: ASSLPGRFYEQY

clone_size: NA
v_call: TRBV2
cdr3_aa: ASSATGSGRIYEQY

clone_size: NA
v_call: TRBV7-9
cdr3_aa: ASSLGLGGADTQY

clone_size: NA
v_call: TRBV10-2
cdr3_aa: ASSTVSLYEQY

clone_size: once
v_call: TRBV11-2
cdr3_aa: ASRPTGERDYGYT

clone_size: NA
v_call: TRBV28
cdr3_aa: ASSLLSSREFGEQY

clone_size: NA
v_call: TRBV6-1
cdr3_aa: ASSEERNTGELF

clone_size: few
v_call: TRBV5-1
cdr3_aa: ASSLRTGGDEQY

clone_size: NA
v_call: TRBV10-3
cdr3_aa: AIRKGLDNEQF

clone_size: once
v_call: TRBV30
cdr3_aa: AWRSGRSYEQY

clone_size: few
v_call: TRBV30
cdr3_aa: ARSGVLGSLETQY

clone_size: once
v_call: TRBV5-4
cdr3_aa: ASSLEGTSGGLLF

clone_size: NA
v_call: TRBV7-9
cdr3_aa: ASSFGGAEDTQY